This TCR beta chain was captured by sequencing in a study of cytomegalovirus exposure and HLA in healthy donors. Study-wide results and limits: With DRB1 most and HLA-C fewest, TCR association rates differed between HLA loci in a later analysis. Later findings reportedly placed an Asian-associated ancestry cluster below the approximately 620-donor mean for N-insertions.

About this clone itself: What it binds is not known. Relative to the germline gene, one junction end is altered; a read error may explain this.

Healthy bone marrow donors made up the cohort. This CDR3 is 17 amino acids long. The germline gives CDR1 SGHVS, CDR2 FNYEAQ. The primer mix had 60 Vbeta and 13 Jbeta primers. Per the authors' pipeline: In a later analysis, the count reached some 88 million unique TCR beta chains, with approximately 10 million shared. Using immunoSEQ multiplex PCR, the repertoire was profiled, and TCRdb retains in-frame clones only, with some absent. V, J and clone size are taken as reported in that table, and D and trimming were inferred from the DNA itself. Of around 150,000 clones in the sample, approximately 85% are singletons; the top ten hold more than 2%.

Sequencing used PBMCs. This clonotype originated in a man between 18 and 29 years old in good health and CMV-seropositive. V gene TRBV7-6 combines with J gene TRBJ2-6, with 8 positions matching TRBD1. The CDR3: CASGPGGRDTGANGLTF. Here the CDR3 DNA reads TGTGCCAGCGGCCCAGGGGGCCGCGATACTGGGGCCAACGGCCTGACTTTC.